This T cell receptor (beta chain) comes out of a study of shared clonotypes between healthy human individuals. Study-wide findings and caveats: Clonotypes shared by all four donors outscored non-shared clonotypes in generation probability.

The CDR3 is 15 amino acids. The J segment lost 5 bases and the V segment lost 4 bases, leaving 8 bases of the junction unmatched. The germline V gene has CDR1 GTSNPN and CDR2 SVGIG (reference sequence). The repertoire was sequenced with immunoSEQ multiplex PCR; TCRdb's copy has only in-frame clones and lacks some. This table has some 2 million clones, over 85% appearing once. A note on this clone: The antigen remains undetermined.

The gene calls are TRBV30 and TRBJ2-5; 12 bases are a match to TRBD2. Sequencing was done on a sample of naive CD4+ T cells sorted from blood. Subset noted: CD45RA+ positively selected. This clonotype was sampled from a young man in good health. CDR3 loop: CAWTRLAGDGETQYF. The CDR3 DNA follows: TGTGCCTGGACCCGACTAGCGGGGGACGGGGAGACCCAGTACTTC.